This passage covers 10 T cell receptor beta chains from one sample sequenced in a study of T cell repertoires in cytomegalovirus infection. Antigen specificity for these receptors is unknown. TCRdb called the reads again in MiXCR, with one record for every CDR3 protein. The sample records under 130,000 distinct CDR3 sequences, roughly 41% being singletons. This specimen was CD8+ T cells from cultured PBMCs, taken from culture after CMV antigen stimulation. These receptors all stem from a human donor in good health (CMV status not recorded). Some clones in this sample may be carry-over from other donors' samples.

The chain joins TRBV13 to TRBJ2-6; D unclear. Trimming cost V 2 bases and J 0 bases, with 11 bases left between them. CDR1 is PRHDT, CDR2 FYEKMQ, per germline (reference sequence). The CDR3 is 17 residues long. CDR3 loop: CASSLRFPGSGANVLTF. CDR3 nucleotide sequence: TGTGCCAGCAGCTTAAGGTTCCCGGGCTCTGGGGCCAACGTCCTGACTTTC. The full variable domain, in which reference TRBV13 and TRBJ2-6 provide the parts outside the CDR3, is AAGVIQSPRHLIKEKRETATLKCYPIPRHDTVYWYQQGPGQDPQFLISFYEKMQSDKGSIPDRFSAQQFSDYHSELNMSSLELGDSALYFCASSLRFPGSGANVLTFGAGSRLTVL.

J is TRBJ1-2 and V is TRBV12-3 or TRBV12-4, with TRBD1 matching over 9 bases. V shed 3 bases and J 5 bases; nucleotides not matched to a gene: 7. The CDR3 length is 15 residues. In DNA, the CDR3 is TGTGCCAGCAGTTTTATCCGGGACAGGGTGTATGGCTACACCTTC. Amino acid sequence: CASSFIRDRVYGYTF.

On this clonotype: A much larger clone differs from this one at a single base, so this may be a read error. The rearrangement uses TRBV12-3 or TRBV12-4 and TRBJ2-1, with D possibly matching TRBD2 (6 bases). This CDR3 is 14 amino acids long. The germline V and J ends were trimmed by 6 bases and 7 bases, with 16 bases remaining between them. The CDR3 loop reads CASRGGKGGNEQFF. The CDR3 DNA is TGTGCCAGCAGAGGCGGGAAAGGAGGTAATGAGCAGTTCTTC.

This clonotype was observed many times. The V call is TRBV20-1, the J call TRBJ2-7, with TRBD2 matching over 7 bases. Per the germline V gene, CDR1 is DFQATT and CDR2 is SNEGSKA (reference sequence). This CDR3 is 13 amino acids long. V was pared by 7 bases and J by 4 bases, with 10 bases of the junction left unmatched. The CDR3 sequence is CSVKPGLPYEQYF. The CDR3 DNA follows: TGCAGTGTAAAACCGGGACTACCTTACGAGCAGTACTTC.

This clonotype was detected a few times. CDR3 residues: CASRPGGNPEAFF. DNA for the CDR3: TGTGCCAGCAGGCCAGGGGGCAACCCTGAAGCTTTCTTT. The chain joins TRBV27 to TRBJ1-1, with TRBD1 matching over 8 bases. Germline V gives CDR1 MNHEY, CDR2 SMNVEV (reference sequence). Trimming removed 6 bases from V and 6 bases from J; junction bases left unmatched: 6. The CDR3 totals 13 residues.

The rearrangement uses TRBV29-1 and TRBJ1-4; maybe TRBD1 (5 bases). The V end lost 5 bases, the J end lost 6 bases, and 16 bases lay between the germline ends. This CDR3 spans 14 amino acids. Looked up from germline, CDR1 is SQVTM and CDR2 is ANQGSEA. The CDR3 nucleotides are TGCAGCGTTTTCTTCGGGGGGTCGGATGAAAAACTGTTTTTT. Translating it yields CSVFFGGSDEKLFF.

This clonotype was recorded a few times. This rearrangement joins TRBV12-3 or TRBV12-4 to TRBJ2-7; no reliable D call. The V and J ends lost 5 bases and 5 bases respectively, with 13 bases between them. There are 13 residues in the CDR3. CDR3 nucleotide sequence: TGTGCCAGCAGTCTTCCATATAGAAACGAGCAGTACTTC. Its translation: CASSLPYRNEQYF.

This clonotype was counted ten times or more. The gene calls are TRBV7-2 and TRBJ2-5; TRBD2 agrees at 11 bases. CDR3 length equals 17 residues. V shed 1 base, J shed 3 bases, and the junction held 7 bases outside the gene matches. CDR1 is SGHTA and CDR2 is FQGNSA in the germline V gene. The CDR3 protein is CASSLGGVSGGEETQYF. CDR3 DNA sequence: TGTGCCAGCAGCTTAGGGGGTGTTAGCGGGGGGGAAGAGACCCAGTACTTC. Full variable domain (missing parts from reference TRBV7-2 and TRBJ2-5): GAGVSQSPSNKVTEKGKDVELRCDPISGHTALYWYRQSLGQGLEFLIYFQGNSAPDKSGLPSDRFSAERTGGSVSTLTIQRTQQEDSAVYLCASSLGGVSGGEETQYFGPGTRLLVL.

The V call is TRBV5-1, the J call TRBJ1-1; D unresolved. The V end was cut by 4 bases, the J end by 4 bases, with 14 bases between. Germline V gene lookup returns CDR1 SGHRS and CDR2 YFSETQ. CDR3 length: 14 amino acids. The CDR3 protein is CASSRTGMSTEAFF. Written as DNA, the CDR3 is TGCGCCAGCAGCCGGACCGGGATGAGCACTGAAGCTTTCTTT. The entire variable domain, with the rest obtained from reference TRBV5-1 and TRBJ1-1, is as follows: KAGVTQTPRYLIKTRGQQVTLSCSPISGHRSVSWYQQTPGQGLQFLFEYFSETQRNKGNFPGRFSGRQFSNSRSEMNVSTLELGDSALYLCASSRTGMSTEAFFGQGTRLTVV.

J is TRBJ2-4 and V is TRBV5-6; 8 bases agree with TRBD2. This CDR3 region has 14 residues. Germline V gene data show CDR1 as SGHDT and CDR2 as YYEEEE. V lost 0 bases and J lost 10; bases outside the gene matches: 6. The CDR3 reads CASSLAGRDEIQYF. In DNA, the CDR3 is TGTGCCAGCAGCTTGGCCGGGAGGGACGAAATTCAGTACTTC.